A selection of T cell receptor beta chains follows, all from one sample in a study of blood T cell repertoires in COVID-19. TCRdb's table, derived via immunoSEQ multiplex PCR, lists solely in-frame clones and lacks some. The sample includes fewer than 250,000 clones, 85% to 90% of them seen just once. Sequenced material: peripheral blood. The receptor set was obtained from a woman aged 55-75 years with acute or convalescent COVID-19. Each CDR3 is given with its conserved first and last residue. The order of the fields is J gene, CDR3 length, V gene, CDR3 protein.

>TRBJ1-6|15|TRBV6-5
CASRADRAPISPLHF
>TRBJ2-1|16|TRBV11-2
CASSPLSGAVYNEQFF
>TRBJ1-1|12|TRBV27
CAIWTANTEAFF
>TRBJ1-4|16|TRBV4-2
CASSQGSEATNEKLFF
>TRBJ2-1|16|TRBV19
CASSIGWREGFDEQFF
>TRBJ2-3|16|TRBV14
CASSRGWTGFSDTQYF
>TRBJ1-4|14|TRBV5-1
CASSYGRGDEKLFF
>TRBJ1-2|15|TRBV5-1
CASSLDGGGDYGYTF
>TRBJ1-2|12|TRBV29-1
CSVRGNNYGYTF
>TRBJ2-7|15|TRBV28
CASSSSGTYTYEQYF
>TRBJ2-5|15|TRBV9
CASSVSRGGPETQYF
>TRBJ1-1|15|TRBV3-1/TRBV3-2
CASSQNPRGNTEAFF
>TRBJ2-3|18|TRBV19
CASSFSRRTGGGTDTQYF
>TRBJ1-1|20|TRBV19
CASQVLTGSGQPRGGTEAFF
>TRBJ2-7|14|TRBV28
CASSPSTGAREQYF
>TRBJ2-4|18|TRBV7-9
CASSPRVVGGRAKNIQYF
>TRBJ2-3|16|TRBV2
CASRRIPGTSTDTQYF
>TRBJ2-1|15|TRBV11-2
CASRRTGTGDGEQFF
>TRBJ2-2|15|TRBV19
CASSIQGGNTGELFF
>TRBJ1-1|14|TRBV7-2
CASSLVGGSTEAFF
>TRBJ2-1|15|TRBV5-4
CASSSKDYTNNEQFF
>TRBJ1-2|13|TRBV6-2/TRBV6-3
CASNPDRVYGYTF
>TRBJ2-5|13|TRBV9
CASSVEPKETQYF
>TRBJ1-1|13|TRBV7-3
CASSLIEGVKEIF
>TRBJ1-6|12|TRBV12-5
CASARDSSPLHF